Listed below are T cell receptor beta chains from one sample, sequenced in a study of tumor-infiltrating lymphocytes in oesophageal squamous cell carcinoma. In TCRdb, the PCR reads were re-called with MiXCR into one record per CDR3 protein. The sample holds about 13,000 distinct CDR3 sequences; approximately 47% are singletons and the top ten take 12%. Sequenced input: blood. The receptors were gathered from a female donor with esophageal squamous cell carcinoma. The CDR3 runs from the conserved cysteine through the conserved F or W. Fields, in order: clone size, D gene, V gene, J gene, CDR3 protein, CDR3 DNA. The D gene is left open where the match is weak. The listing skips clone size in some rows; elsewhere it reads once, few, many or a size class.

>-|-|TRBV7-2|TRBJ1-5
CASSLGAGVGQPQHF
TGTGCCAGCAGCTTAGGGGCAGGGGTCGGTCAGCCCCAGCATTTT
>-|-|TRBV7-2|TRBJ1-2
CASSLDRMDYGYTF
TGTGCCAGCAGCTTAGACAGGATGGACTATGGCTACACCTTC
>few|-|TRBV20-1|TRBJ1-2
CSASRTTLFLYTF
TGCAGTGCTAGCAGGACCACCCTCTTCCTCTACACCTTC
>-|TRBD2|TRBV6-2/TRBV6-3|TRBJ2-5
CASTLGLAVETQYF
TGTGCCAGCACCTTGGGACTAGCGGTGGAGACCCAGTACTTC
>hyperexpanded|-|TRBV10-3|TRBJ2-5
CAISARLQETQYF
TGTGCCATCAGTGCAAGGCTACAAGAGACCCAGTACTTC
>-|-|TRBV10-3|TRBJ1-1
CAISESEGREAFF
TGTGCCATCAGTGAGTCAGAAGGTCGTGAAGCTTTCTTT
>medium-sized|-|TRBV7-9|TRBJ2-2
CASSLAAGTGGELFF
TGTGCCAGCAGCTTAGCGGCGGGGACGGGCGGGGAGCTGTTTTTT
>once|-|TRBV11-2|TRBJ2-5
CASSSKETQYF
TGTGCCAGCAGCTCTAAAGAGACCCAGTACTTC
>-|TRBD2|TRBV7-3|TRBJ2-7
CASSSEGTILYNEQYF
TGTGCCAGCAGCTCCGAGGGGACTATCCTCTACAATGAGCAGTACTTC
>-|-|TRBV7-9|TRBJ2-7
CASSLPAHEQYF
TGTGCCAGCAGTTTACCAGCCCACGAGCAGTACTTC
>-|TRBD1|TRBV2|TRBJ1-5
CASSGTGGQPQHF
TGTGCCAGCAGTGGGACAGGGGGTCAGCCCCAGCATTTT
>-|TRBD1|TRBV7-8|TRBJ2-1
CASSLGAGGSYEQFF
TGTGCCAGCAGCTTAGGGGCAGGGGGCTCCTATGAGCAGTTCTTC
>many|-|TRBV6-6|TRBJ1-3
CASSYGQGPFSGNTIYF
TGTGCCAGCAGTTACGGGCAGGGGCCTTTCTCTGGAAACACCATATATTTT
>many|-|TRBV5-1|TRBJ1-4
CASSPSPDEKLFF
TGCGCCAGCAGCCCCAGCCCGGATGAAAAACTGTTTTTT
>few|-|TRBV7-3|TRBJ2-4
CASSTYTGELYF
TGTGCCAGCAGCACATACACCGGGGAGCTGTACTTC
>many|-|TRBV14|TRBJ2-7
CASSQAWGISNEQYF
TGTGCCAGCAGCCAAGCTTGGGGGATTAGTAATGAGCAGTACTTC
>-|TRBD2|TRBV7-2|TRBJ2-3
CASSSRLAATTDTQYF
TGTGCCAGCAGCTCCCGACTAGCGGCAACCACAGATACGCAGTATTTT
>many|TRBD2|TRBV2|TRBJ2-3
CASSRLTSGRTVHTDTQYF
TGTGCCAGCAGTCGACTCACTAGCGGGAGGACTGTTCACACAGATACGCAGTATTTT
>-|TRBD1|TRBV7-2|TRBJ1-5
CASSYQGGGYSNQPQHF
TGTGCCAGCAGCTATCAGGGGGGGGGTTATAGCAATCAGCCCCAGCATTTT
>-|-|TRBV7-9|TRBJ2-3
CASSSPGSSTDTQYF
TGTGCCAGCAGCTCACCCGGGTCTAGCACAGATACGCAGTATTTT
>medium-sized|-|TRBV7-9|TRBJ2-7
CASSLLQSSYNEQYF
TGTGCCAGCAGCTTACTACAGAGCTCCTACAATGAGCAGTACTTC
>-|-|TRBV7-9|TRBJ1-4
CASSSPTGLNEKLFF
TGTGCCAGCAGTTCCCCGACAGGTCTCAATGAAAAACTGTTTTTT
>many|TRBD2|TRBV4-1|TRBJ2-3
CASSQDWPGTSGSRRPKDTQYF
TGCGCCAGCAGCCAAGATTGGCCTGGGACTAGCGGGAGTAGGCGTCCCAAAGATACGCAGTATTTT
>once|TRBD1|TRBV7-2|TRBJ1-2
CASSLGPGGLLRYGYTF
TGTGCCAGCAGCTTAGGCCCAGGGGGCTTGCTTCGGTATGGCTACACCTTC
>-|TRBD2|TRBV28|TRBJ2-3
CASSLWPSGSSTDTQYF
TGTGCCAGCAGTTTATGGCCTAGCGGGAGTAGCACAGATACGCAGTATTTT
>medium-sized|-|TRBV6-1|TRBJ2-2
CASSAFRDTGELFF
TGTGCCAGCAGTGCATTCAGGGACACCGGGGAGCTGTTTTTT
>-|-|TRBV7-2|TRBJ1-6
CASSLDPGFYNSPLHF
TGTGCCAGCAGCTTAGATCCCGGTTTCTATAATTCACCCCTCCACTTT